These 12 T cell receptor beta chains were all obtained from the same sample, sequenced in a study of metastatic and nonmetastatic thyroid tumors. TCRdb reprocessed the PCR reads via MiXCR. The sample lists about 15,000 clones, roughly a quarter occurring once. Until they underwent thyroid surgery, no patient had received any treatment. The sample taken for sequencing was tumor tissue. Every receptor here comes from a female donor with papillary thyroid cancer or a benign thyroid nodule (not recorded which). Some clones in this sample may be carry-over from other donors' samples.

This clone was picked up many times. The J gene is TRBJ2-1, the V gene TRBV20-1; 12 bases are shared with TRBD2. Germline V gene sequence: CDR1 DFQATT, CDR2 SNEGSKA (reference sequence). CDR3 length: 14 amino acids. Losses at the gene ends were 6 bases for V and 8 bases for J; bases not matched to a gene: 8. CDR3 in DNA: TGCAGTGCGCGACTAGCGGGAGTTCTCCATGAGCAGTTCTTC. Translation gives CSARLAGVLHEQFF.

The sample holds many counts of this clone. This sequence may be a read error, since a much larger clone differs from it by one base. The identical CDR3 is also encoded by other nucleotide sequences in the sample. The chain joins TRBV28 to TRBJ2-1; D unresolved. Germline values: CDR1 MDHEN, CDR2 SYDVKM. The CDR3 consists of 15 residues. The CDR3: CASSPNLAITDEQFF. The CDR3 DNA reads as TGTGCTAGCAGTCCGAATTTGGCAATAACGGATGAGCAGTTCTTC.

This clone has a count of ten or more. The chain joins TRBV15 to TRBJ2-2, with 11 nucleotides matching TRBD2. The germline V gene encodes CDR1 LNHNV and CDR2 YYDKDF (reference sequence). Trimming took 10 bases from V and 3 from J; bases not matched to a gene: 4. There are 14 residues in the CDR3. The CDR3 region has the DNA TGTGCCAGTAAGGGACTAGCGGACACCGGGGAGCTGTTTTTT. Translating gives CASKGLADTGELFF.

The rearrangement joins TRBV14 to TRBJ2-5; D perhaps matches TRBD2 (6 bases). The germline CDR1 and CDR2 sequences are SGHDN and FVKESK. The CDR3 totals 16 residues. With 1 base removed from V and 4 bases from J, the gap between germline ends came to 16 bases. The CDR3 DNA is TGTGCCAGCAGCCAAGGATTAGTGGGAGGATTAGAGACCCAGTACTTC. This sequence encodes CASSQGLVGGLETQYF.

V is TRBV5-1 and J is TRBJ2-2, with 8 bases that match TRBD2. The CDR3 totals 15 residues. The J segment lost 5 bases and the V segment lost 4 bases, leaving 7 bases of the junction unmatched. Per germline, CDR1 SGHRS and CDR2 YFSETQ. The CDR3 here is CASSSDLAGTGELFF. CDR3 nucleotide sequence: TGCGCCAGCAGCAGTGATTTAGCGGGAACCGGGGAGCTGTTTTTT.

The rearrangement links TRBV20-1 to TRBJ2-1; 7 nucleotides line up with TRBD1. CDR1 is DFQATT, CDR2 SNEGSKA, per germline (reference sequence). V dropped 3 bases and J dropped 3; count of bases not matched to a gene: 5. The CDR3 length is 14 residues. The CDR3 loop is CSARGRGFYNEQFF. For the CDR3, the DNA is TGCAGTGCTAGGGGCAGGGGGTTCTACAATGAGCAGTTCTTC.

Judged by abundance, this clone is medium-sized. The rearrangement uses TRBV6-2 or TRBV6-3 and TRBJ2-7; 9 bases line up with TRBD2. The CDR3 sequence is 16 residues long. V was pared by 2 bases and J by 0 bases, with 5 bases of the junction left unmatched. Germline CDR1 and CDR2: MNHEY and SVGEGT. CDR3 amino acids: CASSYPSGIPSYEQYF. The CDR3 DNA follows: TGTGCCAGCAGTTACCCTAGCGGGATTCCCTCCTACGAGCAGTACTTC.

Only a few counts were recorded for this clone. V usage is TRBV28 and J usage is TRBJ2-5; possibly TRBD1 for D (6 bases). CDR3 length equals 12 residues. Germline lookup yields CDR1 MDHEN and CDR2 SYDVKM. The V end lost 10 bases, the J end lost 5 bases, and 14 bases lay between the germline ends. The CDR3 DNA reads as TGTGCCACCCGAGGGGGATCGGAGACCCAGTACTTC. Amino acids: CATRGGSETQYF.

This chain joins TRBV20-1 and TRBJ2-7, with 7 positions matching TRBD2. There are 12 residues in the CDR3. The germline gives CDR1 DFQATT, CDR2 SNEGSKA (reference sequence). V trimming: 0 bases; J trimming: 4 bases; junction bases outside the gene matches: 0. The chain's CDR3 is CSAREREYEQYF. The CDR3, as DNA: TGCAGTGCTAGAGAGCGGGAGTACGAGCAGTACTTC.

A few counts support this clone. V and J are TRBV28 and TRBJ2-1; 8 positions match TRBD1. The trim removed 3 bases at V and 6 bases at J, leaving 4 bases unmatched. Germline V gene data show CDR1 as MDHEN and CDR2 as SYDVKM. CDR3 size: 14 residues. CDR3 sequence reads: CASSFDDRGNEQFF. Written as DNA, the CDR3 is TGTGCCAGCAGTTTTGACGACAGGGGCAATGAGCAGTTCTTC.

This clone was recorded many times. The V and J genes are TRBV9 and TRBJ2-2; 8 bases line up with TRBD2. The CDR3 loop spans 19 amino acids. Per the germline V gene, CDR1 is SGDLS and CDR2 is YYNGEE. J lost 3 bases, V lost 0 bases, and 13 bases had no gene match. The CDR3 bases are TGTGCCAGCAGCGTAGAGACTCCTCGGGTAGCGGGACACACCGGGGAGCTGTTTTTT. This encodes CASSVETPRVAGHTGELFF.

This clone rates as medium-sized. This chain links TRBV11-3 with TRBJ2-7; TRBD2 matches 7 bases. This CDR3 contains 15 residues. The trim removed 5 bases at V and 0 bases at J, leaving 7 bases unmatched. Germline V lookup: CDR1 SGHNT, CDR2 YENEEA. As DNA, the CDR3 is TGTGCCAGCAGCCGAGACCCGGGAGGCTCCTACGAGCAGTACTTC. It specifies CASSRDPGGSYEQYF.